The next 25 T cell receptor beta chains were all read from a single sample in a study of identical twins. TCRdb re-analysed the 5' RACE reads in MiXCR, keeping a single row per CDR3 protein. This repertoire shows about 890,000 distinct CDR3 sequences, about 12% found once; its top ten account for roughly 1.5%. This sample also belongs to another study, concerning yellow fever vaccine responses in identical twins.

Material: PBMCs. The receptors were gathered from a young woman in good health.

V and J are TRBV5-1 and TRBJ2-5; D remains unclear. Germline CDR1 reads SGHRS; CDR2 reads YFSETQ. The ends were cut back, 0 bases at V and 3 bases at J, with 9 bases in the middle. The CDR3 contains 14 residues. The CDR3 sequence is CASSLVVGKETQYF. CDR3 in DNA: TGCGCCAGCAGCTTGGTCGTCGGCAAAGAGACCCAGTACTTC.

There are a few counts of this clonotype. CDR3 in amino acids: CASRDDRAQTGELFF. In nucleotides, the CDR3 is TGTGCCAGCAGAGACGACAGGGCGCAAACCGGGGAGCTGTTTTTT. The chain employs TRBV7-8 and TRBJ2-2; 7 bases are a match to TRBD1. CDR1 is SGHVS, CDR2 FQNEAQ, per germline. CDR3 length: 15 amino acids. V lost 6 bases to trimming and J lost 5 bases; unmatched junction nucleotides: 9. Full variable domain (outside the CDR3, taken from reference TRBV7-8 and TRBJ2-2): GAGVSQSPRYKVAKRGQDVALRCDPISGHVSLFWYQQALGQGPEFLTYFQNEAQLDKSGLPSDRFFAERPEGSVSTLKIQRTQQEDSAVYLCASRDDRAQTGELFFGEGSRLTVL.

This clonotype was seen a handful of times. The chain has TRBV15 and TRBJ2-3; D perhaps matches TRBD2 (6 bases). Looked up from germline, CDR1 is LNHNV and CDR2 is YYDKDF (reference sequence). This CDR3 comprises 16 residues. V gave up 2 bases and J gave up 3 bases, with 15 bases separating them. The CDR3 loop is CATSRRGVLKTDTQYF. CDR3 in DNA: TGTGCCACCAGCAGACGCGGGGTACTTAAAACAGATACGCAGTATTTT.

This clonotype was counted a few times. This chain uses TRBV7-9 with TRBJ1-5, with a possible D match to TRBD1 (5 bases). V was shortened by 1 base and J by 7 bases, with 11 bases between the two germline ends. Germline CDR1 is SEHNR and CDR2 is FQNEAQ (reference sequence). This CDR3 is 14 amino acids long. The CDR3: CASSLVGEHQPQHF. For the CDR3, the DNA is TGTGCCAGCAGCTTAGTGGGGGAGCACCAGCCCCAGCATTTT.

A few counts support this clonotype. The chain has TRBV28 and TRBJ2-5; 7 bases line up with TRBD2. The CDR3 is made up of 15 amino acids. J gave up 2 bases and V 6 bases, and 9 bases lay outside the gene matches. Germline CDR1 reads MDHEN; CDR2 reads SYDVKM. The CDR3 sequence is CASRALAETQETQYF. The CDR3 bases are TGTGCCAGCAGGGCCCTAGCGGAGACTCAAGAGACCCAGTACTTC.

The CDR3 DNA follows: TGTGCCAGCAGCCGAGCGGGGTTTGGGAATGAGCAGTTCTTC. The encoded protein is CASSRAGFGNEQFF. This chain joins TRBV3-1 and TRBJ2-1, with 7 nucleotides matching TRBD2. Germline V gives CDR1 LGHDT, CDR2 YNNKEL (reference sequence). The junction had 7 bases not matched to a gene; V was cut back by 4 bases and J by 7 bases. This CDR3 is built from 14 residues.

Only one count was recorded for this clonotype. The V gene is TRBV3-1, the J gene TRBJ2-7; 11 bases agree with TRBD2. The CDR3 runs 17 residues. V shed 4 bases and J 2 bases; nucleotides not matched to a gene: 10. Germline loops: CDR1 LGHDT, CDR2 YNNKEL (reference sequence). The CDR3 region has the DNA TGTGCCAGCAGCCCCCGGAGACTAGCGGGAAGGACCTACGAGCAGTACTTC. Protein sequence: CASSPRRLAGRTYEQYF.

There are a few counts of this clonotype. CDR3 in DNA: TGTGCCAGCAGTCCCCGGGCAGGGACGGACACCATATATTTT. Encoded protein: CASSPRAGTDTIYF. The V call is TRBV12-3 or TRBV12-4, the J call TRBJ1-3; perhaps TRBD1 as D (5 bases). V was trimmed by 5 bases and J by 8 bases, leaving 16 bases between them. This CDR3 spans 14 amino acids.

Only a few counts were recorded for this clonotype. The gene calls are TRBV20-1 and TRBJ2-1; 12 nucleotides line up with TRBD2. V was pared by 5 bases and J by 6 bases, with 8 bases of the junction left unmatched. The germline V gene has CDR1 DFQATT and CDR2 SNEGSKA (reference sequence). This CDR3 region has 15 residues. The CDR3 nucleotides read TGCAGTGCTCCCCTAGCGGGGGGGCTTACCAATGAGCAGTTCTTC. Residues: CSAPLAGGLTNEQFF.

This clonotype came up many times. This chain uses TRBV11-2 with TRBJ2-1; 9 bases line up with TRBD1. The CDR3 is 14 amino acids. Germline V gives CDR1 SGHAT, CDR2 FQNNGV. V lost 3 bases and J lost 7; bases outside the gene matches: 4. In DNA form, the CDR3 reads TGTGCCAGCAGCTTGCGGACAGGGGCAAATGAGCAGTTCTTC. It specifies CASSLRTGANEQFF.

The chain has TRBV28 and TRBJ1-1; D gene unclear. The germline V and J ends were trimmed by 5 bases and 2 bases, with 18 bases remaining between them. The CDR3 covers 16 residues. The V gene's germline CDR1 is MDHEN and CDR2 SYDVKM. The CDR3 loop reads CASSPVLRTLNTEAFF. In DNA form, the CDR3 reads TGTGCCAGCAGTCCTGTTCTCCGGACCCTTAACACTGAAGCTTTCTTT.

This rearrangement joins TRBV6-5 to TRBJ2-1, with TRBD2 identical over 10 bases. The germline V gene has CDR1 MNHEY and CDR2 SVGAGI. This CDR3 comprises 16 residues. V lost 0 bases and J lost 9; bases outside the gene matches: 8. CDR3 nucleotides: TGTGCCAGCAGTTACTCCCTAGCGGGAGCCCTAAGTGAGCAGTTCTTC. Protein sequence: CASSYSLAGALSEQFF.

This clonotype was observed a few times. DNA of the CDR3: TGTGCCAGCAGTGAATTTGGTTCTTCGCAGGAGACCCAGTACTTC. As protein: CASSEFGSSQETQYF. The chain uses TRBV2 and TRBJ2-5; D not resolved. Per germline, CDR1 SNHLY and CDR2 FYNNEI. Trimming removed 2 bases at V and 5 bases at J, with 15 bases between. CDR3 length: 15 amino acids.

This chain links TRBV11-2 with TRBJ1-1; no firm D call. This CDR3 spans 15 amino acids. CDR1 and CDR2 from the germline V gene are SGHAT and FQNNGV. With 1 base removed from V and 5 bases from J, the gap between germline ends came to 14 bases. The CDR3 DNA is TGTGCCAGCAGCTTAGTAGTGGTGGTTCGGACTGAAGCTTTCTTT. It translates to CASSLVVVVRTEAFF.

The V call is TRBV2, the J call TRBJ2-1; 10 nucleotides align to TRBD2. Germline V lookup: CDR1 SNHLY, CDR2 FYNNEI. There are 16 residues in the CDR3. J lost 3 bases, V lost 2 bases, and 4 bases had no gene match. This CDR3 reads CASSESGRVHYNEQFF. The CDR3 DNA follows: TGTGCCAGCAGTGAAAGCGGGAGGGTCCACTACAATGAGCAGTTCTTC. Using reference TRBV2 and TRBJ2-1 for the parts outside the CDR3, the full variable domain is EPEVTQTPSHQVTQMGQEVILRCVPISNHLYFYWYRQILGQKVEFLVSFYNNEISEKSEIFDDQFSVERPDGSNFTLKIRSTKLEDSAMYFCASSESGRVHYNEQFFGPGTRLTVL.

The V and J genes are TRBV7-8 and TRBJ2-7; a possible D gene is TRBD1 (6 bases). This CDR3 is built from 13 residues. V lost 5 bases, J lost 4 bases, and 12 bases lay in between. Germline V gives CDR1 SGHVS, CDR2 FQNEAQ. The CDR3 sequence: CASSPYRVYEQYV. In DNA form, the CDR3 reads TGTGCCAGCAGCCCGTACAGGGTTTACGAGCAGTACGTC.

The rearrangement links TRBV6-1 to TRBJ2-7; 9 nucleotides line up with TRBD1. The V gene end was trimmed by 8 bases and the J gene end by 0 bases; junction bases not matched to a gene: 8. The V gene's germline CDR1 is MNHNS and CDR2 SASEGT. This CDR3 contains 15 residues. CDR3 in amino acids: CASPSGQGGSYEQYV. The CDR3 region has the DNA TGTGCCAGCCCTTCGGGACAGGGTGGCTCCTACGAGCAGTACGTC.

This clonotype showed up just a few times. The chain couples TRBV10-3 to TRBJ2-2; D may be TRBD1 or TRBD2 (6 bases each). From germline, CDR1 is ENHRY and CDR2 SYGVKD. The CDR3 is 12 residues long. V gave up 6 bases and J gave up 6 bases, with 8 bases separating them. The CDR3 is CAIRRGAGELFF. CDR3 nucleotide sequence: TGTGCCATCAGAAGGGGGGCCGGGGAGCTGTTTTTT.

This clonotype was detected ten times or more. The chain couples TRBV28 to TRBJ1-2; no reliable D call. With 10 bases removed from V and 1 base from J, the gap between germline ends came to 13 bases. Germline V gives CDR1 MDHEN, CDR2 SYDVKM. The CDR3 is made up of 13 amino acids. This CDR3 is CATSGAFNYGYTF. In DNA, the CDR3 is TGTGCCACCTCGGGAGCGTTTAACTATGGCTACACCTTC.

The gene calls are TRBV24-1 and TRBJ2-1; D unclear. Germline V CDR1 and CDR2: KGHDR, SFDVKD. Trimming stripped 2 bases from V and 8 bases from J, with 6 bases between. The CDR3 has 12 amino acids. The CDR3 spells CATSDYADEQFF. The CDR3 DNA follows: TGTGCCACCAGTGATTATGCGGATGAGCAGTTCTTC.

The chain uses TRBV3-1 and TRBJ2-1, with TRBD2 matching over 12 bases. V lost 4 bases to trimming and J lost 10 bases; unmatched junction nucleotides: 8. Germline lookup yields CDR1 LGHDT and CDR2 YNNKEL (reference sequence). CDR3 length: 15 amino acids. CDR3 residues: CASSPTSGRIGEQFF. Written as DNA, the CDR3 is TGTGCCAGCAGCCCAACTAGCGGGAGGATAGGGGAGCAGTTCTTC.

This clonotype has only a few counts. The chain recombines TRBV12-3 or TRBV12-4 with TRBJ1-1, with a possible D match to TRBD1 (5 bases). V was cut by 3 bases and J by 8 bases, with 10 bases left in between. This CDR3 comprises 12 residues. The CDR3 protein is CASSLGLGEAFF. The CDR3 nucleotides read TGTGCCAGCAGTTTGGGGCTCGGGGAAGCTTTCTTT.

Only a few counts were recorded for this clonotype. V and J are TRBV5-8 and TRBJ1-1, with a tentative D call TRBD1 (6 bases). Germline V CDR1 and CDR2: SGHTS, YDEGEE. CDR3 length: 15 residues. V was pared by 3 bases and J by 0 bases, with 12 bases between. The CDR3 reads CASSSLGQLNTEAFF. The CDR3, as DNA: TGTGCCAGCAGCTCTTTAGGACAGCTGAACACTGAAGCTTTCTTT.

The chain carries TRBV7-2 and TRBJ2-3; D uncertain. With 6 bases removed from V and 0 bases from J, the gap between germline ends came to 16 bases. Germline-derived CDR1 and CDR2 are SGHTA and FQGNSA. The CDR3 consists of 16 residues. The CDR3 region is CASSPRVPTSTDTQYF. As DNA, the CDR3 is TGTGCCAGCAGTCCCAGAGTTCCGACTAGCACAGATACGCAGTATTTT. Supplemented by reference TRBV7-2 and TRBJ2-3, the full variable domain reads GAGVSQSPSNKVTEKGKDVELRCDPISGHTALYWYRQSLGQGLEFLIYFQGNSAPDKSGLPSDRFSAERTGGSVSTLTIQRTQQEDSAVYLCASSPRVPTSTDTQYFGPGTRLTVL.

The rearrangement links TRBV12-3 or TRBV12-4 to TRBJ2-5; 13 bases align to TRBD2. The CDR3 spans 19 residues. V lost 6 bases, J lost 4 bases, and 17 bases stayed unmatched. DNA for the CDR3: TGTGCCAGCAGCTGCATCCAACCGGGACTAGCGGGAAAGGGAGAGACCCAGTACTTC. This gives the protein CASSCIQPGLAGKGETQYF.